This TCR beta chain is from a study of blood T cells in healthy people across ages. This CDR3 is 14 amino acids long. V lost 0 bases and J lost 6; bases outside the gene matches: 5. Germline assignment: CDR1 SGHRS and CDR2 YFSETQ. Whole-study results and caveats: A conclusive naive versus antigen-experienced comparison was prevented by the unsorted PBMCs. Investigators viewed diversity estimates from one million T cells as underestimates, the study reported.

This clonotype was recorded many times. Its specificity is not known. Sample-barcoded 5' priming and a J-beta primer mix drove a second PCR of roughly 6 to 12 cycles. TCRdb ran MiXCR on the 5' RACE reads and lists one entry per CDR3 protein. Found here are around 1.7 million distinct CDR3 sequences, 28% of them singletons; the top ten hold 7.7%. Isolated PBMCs totaled at least 7 million in each sample. The source is a woman aged 25-40 years in good health. The chain recombines TRBV5-1 with TRBJ2-7, with 8 bases fitting TRBD1. Sequencing was done on a sample of blood. CDR3: CASSLDRGKREQYF. CDR3 in DNA: TGCGCCAGCAGCTTGGACAGGGGGAAACGCGAGCAGTACTTC.